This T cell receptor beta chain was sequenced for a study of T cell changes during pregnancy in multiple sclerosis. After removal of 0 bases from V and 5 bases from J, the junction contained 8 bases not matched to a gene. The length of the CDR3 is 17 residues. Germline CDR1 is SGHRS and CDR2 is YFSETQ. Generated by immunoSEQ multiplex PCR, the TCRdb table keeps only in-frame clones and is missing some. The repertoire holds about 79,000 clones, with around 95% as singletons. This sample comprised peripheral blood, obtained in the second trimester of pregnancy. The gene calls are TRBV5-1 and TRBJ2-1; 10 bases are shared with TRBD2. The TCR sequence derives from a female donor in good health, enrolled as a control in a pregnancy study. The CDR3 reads CASSLVSSGGGNNEQFF. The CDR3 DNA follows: TGCGCCAGCAGCTTGGTTTCTAGCGGGGGAGGAAACAATGAGCAGTTCTTC.